This T cell receptor beta chain was documented in a study of OX40 agonist ivuxolimab in advanced cancers. Overall study context: It was ivuxolimab, an agonistic anti-OX40 (CD134) antibody, that patients were treated with. Prior checkpoint blockade (anti-PD-1, anti-PD-L1 or anti-CTLA-4) was permitted; approximately 41% had it.

V dropped 4 bases and J dropped 0 bases, with 10 bases sitting between them. From germline, CDR1 is LNHNV and CDR2 YYDKDF (reference sequence). The CDR3 is 15 amino acids. TCRdb's table, derived via immunoSEQ multiplex PCR, lists solely in-frame clones and lacks some. The repertoire holds around 70,000 clones, with 84% as singletons. Here the sequenced sample was CD4+ or CD8+ T cells sorted from blood, taken in a trial of the OX40 agonist ivuxolimab. The V and J genes are TRBV15 and TRBJ1-3; D not certain. This receptor was taken from an adult with an advanced solid tumor such as melanoma, head and neck, liver or kidney cancer. CDR3 sequence reads: CATSNIFSSGNTIYF. The CDR3 nucleotides read TGTGCCACCAGCAATATATTCAGCTCTGGAAACACCATATATTTT.